This passage covers 32 T cell receptor beta chains from one sample sequenced in a study of T cells in localized non-small cell lung cancer. Only in-frame clones appear in the TCRdb table, and some are missing; sequencing was by immunoSEQ multiplex PCR. The sample records tens of thousands of clones, over 80% being singletons. Source: peripheral blood, taken before any cancer treatment. These receptors all come from a man between 40 and 75 years old with stage I squamous cell lung carcinoma.

The chain links TRBV7-2 to TRBJ1-3, with TRBD1 matching over 8 bases. The CDR3 has 15 amino acids. Germline CDR1 SGHTA, CDR2 FQGNSA. With 5 bases clipped from V and 4 bases from J, the junction kept 7 bases outside the gene matches. The CDR3 here is CASSPQGVVGNTIYF. CDR3 bases: TGTGCCAGCAGCCCACAGGGGGTTGTAGGAAACACCATATATTTT.

The rearrangement uses TRBV5-5 and TRBJ1-2; TRBD1 matches at 8 bases. Per the germline V gene, CDR1 is SGHKS and CDR2 is YYEKEE (reference sequence). This CDR3 contains 16 residues. Germline trimming cut 2 bases from V and 1 base from J; bases unmatched to any gene: 7. The CDR3 is CASSFGPGQDNYGYTF. The CDR3 region has the DNA TGTGCCAGCAGCTTTGGGCCGGGACAGGATAACTATGGCTACACCTTC.

The DNA of the CDR3 is TGTGCCAGCAGCTACAGGGTCCATGAGCAGTTCTTC. Residues: CASSYRVHEQFF. This rearrangement joins TRBV6-5 to TRBJ2-1; the D gene is possibly TRBD1 (6 bases). V lost 6 bases to trimming and J lost 8 bases, with 11 bases between them. Germline V lookup: CDR1 MNHEY, CDR2 SVGAGI. CDR3 length: 12 amino acids.

In its sample, this clone was seen a few times. The V and J genes are TRBV11-3 and TRBJ2-3; D gene ambiguous. The CDR3 is 14 residues long. The germline V gene has CDR1 SGHNT and CDR2 YENEEA. V was pared by 1 base and J by 2 bases, with 7 bases between. CDR3 region: CASSLGLPTDTQYF. DNA of the CDR3: TGTGCCAGCAGCTTAGGTCTCCCCACAGATACGCAGTATTTT.

The chain uses TRBV14 and TRBJ1-2; D is possibly TRBD1 (6 bases). The CDR3 consists of 14 residues. From germline, CDR1 is SGHDN and CDR2 FVKESK. V was cut by 4 bases and J by 5 bases, with 14 bases left in between. The CDR3 is CASSLFTGPYGYTF. The CDR3 region has the DNA TGTGCCAGCAGCCTATTTACAGGGCCTTATGGCTACACCTTC.

Remarks on this clone: At one boundary the junction diverges from the germline segment, which might be a read error. The genes are TRBV19 and TRBJ2-7, with D possibly being TRBD1 or TRBD2 (5 bases each). The CDR3 spans 14 residues. CDR1 is LNHDA and CDR2 is SQIVND in the germline V gene (reference sequence). The CDR3 sequence is CASSPRGLSHEQYF. The DNA for the CDR3 is TGTGCCAGTAGCCCCCGGGGCCTCTCCCACGAGCAGTACTTC.

The J gene is TRBJ2-7, the V gene TRBV6-1; 7 bases align to TRBD2. CDR3 length: 14 residues. Germline V gives CDR1 MNHNS, CDR2 SASEGT. The V and J ends lost 8 bases and 3 bases, in that order; junction bases with no gene match: 10. The DNA for the CDR3 is TGTGCCAGCGAAACCGGGGGAGGGAGCTACGAGCAGTACTTC. Translating it yields CASETGGGSYEQYF.

In this sample, this clone turned up a few times. The chain joins TRBV5-5 to TRBJ2-4; D call uncertain. This CDR3 comprises 11 residues. Germline values: CDR1 SGHKS, CDR2 YYEKEE (reference sequence). V was cut by 4 bases and J by 7 bases, with 6 bases left in between. The CDR3 reads CASSKGNIQYF. The CDR3 bases are TGTGCCAGCAGCAAAGGGAACATTCAGTACTTC.

V is TRBV9 and J is TRBJ1-1, with a weak D call TRBD1 (5 bases). The CDR3 has 15 amino acids. The V end was cut by 5 bases, the J end by 3 bases, with 17 bases between. Germline V gene data show CDR1 as SGDLS and CDR2 as YYNGEE. This CDR3 is CASSPGTDGDTEAFF. CDR3 bases: TGTGCCAGCAGTCCCGGGACGGATGGAGACACTGAAGCTTTCTTT. The full variable domain, its missing parts supplied by reference TRBV9 and TRBJ1-1, is DSGVTQTPKHLITATGQRVTLRCSPRSGDLSVYWYQQSLDQGLQFLIQYYNGEERAKGNILERFSAQQFPDLHSELNLSSLELGDSALYFCASSPGTDGDTEAFFGQGTRLTVV.

Regarding this clone: This same CDR3 is encoded by further DNA sequences in the sample. The chain has TRBV5-1 and TRBJ2-3, with no clear D. V was pared by 2 bases and J by 2 bases, with 3 bases between. CDR1 is SGHRS and CDR2 is YFSETQ in the germline V gene. The CDR3 is made up of 12 amino acids. The CDR3 sequence: CASSFLTDTQYF. As DNA, the CDR3 is TGCGCCAGCAGCTTCCTCACAGATACGCAGTATTTT.

The chain has TRBV5-4 and TRBJ2-2, with 10 nucleotides matching TRBD2. Trimming took 0 bases from V and 4 from J; bases not matched to a gene: 0. CDR1 SGHNT and CDR2 YYREEE come from the germline V gene (reference sequence). The CDR3 covers 15 residues. The CDR3 region is CASSLVAGGTGELFF. The CDR3 bases are TGTGCCAGCAGCTTGGTAGCGGGGGGCACCGGGGAGCTGTTTTTT. The full variable domain, its missing parts supplied by reference TRBV5-4 and TRBJ2-2, is ETGVTQSPTHLIKTRGQQVTLRCSSQSGHNTVSWYQQALGQGPQFIFQYYREEENGRGNFPPRFSGLQFPNYSSELNVNALELDDSALYLCASSLVAGGTGELFFGEGSRLTVL.

This chain connects TRBV28 to TRBJ2-5, with D tentatively TRBD2 (6 bases). Germline CDR1 reads MDHEN; CDR2 reads SYDVKM. The V gene lost 8 bases and the J gene lost 2 bases, with 18 bases spanning the gap. This CDR3 is 15 amino acids long. The CDR3 here is CASFSAGGNQETQYF. The CDR3 DNA is TGTGCCAGCTTCTCCGCTGGGGGGAATCAAGAGACCCAGTACTTC. Variable domain in full (rest from reference TRBV28 and TRBJ2-5): DVKVTQSSRYLVKRTGEKVFLECVQDMDHENMFWYRQDPGLGLRLIYFSYDVKMKEKGDIPEGYSVSREKKERFSLILESASTNQTSMYLCASFSAGGNQETQYFGPGTRLLVL.

The genes are TRBV18 and TRBJ2-1; no clear D gene. Per germline, CDR1 KGHSH and CDR2 LQKENI. There are 15 residues in the CDR3. Trimming cost V 1 base and J 7 bases, with 14 bases left between them. CDR3 bases: TGTGCCAGCTCACCACTCGGGTCACCTGGGAATGAGCAGTTCTTC. As protein: CASSPLGSPGNEQFF.

This clone was observed a few times. The chain joins TRBV28 to TRBJ1-2; D call uncertain. CDR3 length: 13 amino acids. Germline V CDR1 and CDR2: MDHEN, SYDVKM. V was cut by 2 bases and J by 14 bases, with 18 bases left in between. The CDR3 nucleotides read TGTGCCAGCAGTTTAGGGGAGGGCCGCTACTTTACCTTC. As protein: CASSLGEGRYFTF.

The chain links TRBV5-4 to TRBJ1-5, with TRBD1 as a possible D gene (5 bases). Germline V gives CDR1 SGHNT, CDR2 YYREEE (reference sequence). The CDR3 has 15 amino acids. V was shortened by 0 bases and J by 6 bases, with 13 bases between the two germline ends. CDR3 nucleotides: TGTGCCAGCAGCTTGGATGGGGCTAGATTTCAGCCCCAGCATTTT. It specifies CASSLDGARFQPQHF. Full variable domain (rest looked up from reference TRBV5-4 and TRBJ1-5): ETGVTQSPTHLIKTRGQQVTLRCSSQSGHNTVSWYQQALGQGPQFIFQYYREEENGRGNFPPRFSGLQFPNYSSELNVNALELDDSALYLCASSLDGARFQPQHFGDGTRLSIL.

This chain joins TRBV6-6 and TRBJ1-1, with D tentatively TRBD1 (6 bases). The germline CDR1 and CDR2 sequences are MNHNY and SVGAGI (reference sequence). This CDR3 has 13 residues. Between the trimmed V and J ends, which lost 6 bases and 5 bases, there was a span of 13 bases. CDR3 amino acids: CASRQDSRTEAFF. CDR3 nucleotides: TGTGCCAGCAGGCAGGACAGTCGAACTGAAGCTTTCTTT.

This clone was recorded a few times. J is TRBJ1-1 and V is TRBV14; 8 bases are shared with TRBD1. The junction had 5 bases not matched to a gene; V was cut back by 4 bases and J by 1 base. The CDR3 sequence is 15 residues long. Germline V gives CDR1 SGHDN, CDR2 FVKESK. The CDR3 reads CASSRRTGWNTEAFF. The CDR3, as DNA: TGTGCCAGCAGCCGGCGGACAGGGTGGAACACTGAAGCTTTCTTT.

The chain is built from TRBV5-1 and TRBJ2-1; 10 nucleotides line up with TRBD2. The CDR3 is made up of 15 amino acids. J gave up 5 bases and V 3 bases, and 5 bases lay outside the gene matches. Looked up from germline, CDR1 is SGHRS and CDR2 is YFSETQ. The CDR3 DNA is TGCGCCAGCAGCTCAGCGGGGGGGCTCAACAATGAGCAGTTCTTC. Encoded protein: CASSSAGGLNNEQFF.

J is TRBJ2-7 and V is TRBV27; 7 bases map to TRBD2. Losses at the gene ends were 7 bases for V and 2 bases for J; bases not matched to a gene: 23. From germline, CDR1 is MNHEY and CDR2 SMNVEV (reference sequence). The CDR3 has 19 amino acids. DNA for the CDR3: TGTGCCAGCAACCATCCCCCGGGGGGTAGGGTCCCAATAACCTACGAGCAGTACTTC. Translated: CASNHPPGGRVPITYEQYF.

The V and J genes are TRBV10-3 and TRBJ1-5; possibly TRBD1 for D (6 bases). Germline V gives CDR1 ENHRY, CDR2 SYGVKD. V lost 6 bases and J 7 bases, leaving 13 bases between the germline ends. CDR3 size: 13 residues. The DNA of the CDR3 is TGTGCCATCAGAAACAGGGACGACCAGCCCCAGCATTTT. It translates to CAIRNRDDQPQHF.

The chain carries TRBV6-6 and TRBJ2-3; 10 bases are shared with TRBD1. Germline V gene sequence: CDR1 MNHNY, CDR2 SVGAGI (reference sequence). The CDR3 covers 15 residues. Trimming at V came to 7 bases and at J to 0 bases, leaving 4 bases not matched to a gene. The CDR3 here is CASTRTGGSTDTQYF. CDR3 DNA sequence: TGTGCCAGCACCCGGACAGGGGGGAGCACAGATACGCAGTATTTT.

The CDR3 is CASSGRLNTEAFF. CDR3 DNA: TGTGCCAGTTCCGGCCGACTGAACACTGAAGCTTTCTTT. This chain joins TRBV19 and TRBJ1-1; unclear D gene. Trimming removed 8 bases from V and 0 bases from J, with 10 bases in between. CDR3 length equals 13 residues. Germline CDR1 LNHDA, CDR2 SQIVND (reference sequence).

The sample holds one count of this clone. The chain carries TRBV19 and TRBJ2-5; D gene ambiguous. The germline CDR1 and CDR2 sequences are LNHDA and SQIVND (reference sequence). The CDR3 is 11 residues long. Trimming left V 4 bases short and J 9 bases short, with 9 bases between. The CDR3 here is CASSSGRAQYF. CDR3 sequence (DNA): TGTGCCAGTAGTAGCGGCCGGGCCCAGTACTTC.

About this clone itself: Within the sample, other DNA sequences also encode this same CDR3. The chain is built from TRBV7-9 and TRBJ1-4; 10 positions agree with TRBD1. CDR3 length: 15 residues. J lost 7 bases, V lost 4 bases, and 6 bases had no gene match. From germline, CDR1 is SEHNR and CDR2 FQNEAQ (reference sequence). Here the CDR3 DNA reads TGTGCCAGCAGCTCGGGACAGGGGAGTGGTGAAAAACTGTTTTTT. Translation gives CASSSGQGSGEKLFF.

The chain uses TRBV10-3 and TRBJ1-2; possible D gene TRBD1, 6 bases. V shed 6 bases and J shed 7 bases, with 24 bases lying between them. The germline gives CDR1 ENHRY, CDR2 SYGVKD. There are 16 residues in the CDR3. The DNA for the CDR3 is TGTGCCATCAGATCTCTGAAGGGGGAGGGAGATGGTGGCTACACCTTC. Protein sequence: CAIRSLKGEGDGGYTF.

In DNA form, the CDR3 reads TGTGCCAGCAGTGAAGAGGTCAGGGGGGGTATTCATGGCTACACCTTC. Translated: CASSEEVRGGIHGYTF. This chain links TRBV6-1 with TRBJ1-2, with 7 bases matching TRBD1. Germline CDR1 and CDR2: MNHNS and SASEGT. V dropped 1 base and J dropped 6; count of bases not matched to a gene: 11. The CDR3 extends over 16 amino acids.

The gene calls are TRBV7-2 and TRBJ2-3; D gene ambiguous. Germline lookup yields CDR1 SGHTA and CDR2 FQGNSA. This CDR3 has 14 residues. V was pared by 5 bases and J by 0 bases, with 9 bases between. CDR3 sequence (DNA): TGTGCCAGCAGCCGACGGCCTAGCACAGATACGCAGTATTTT. Encoded protein: CASSRRPSTDTQYF.

The J gene is TRBJ2-7, the V gene TRBV27, with 8 bases that match TRBD1. The CDR3 consists of 15 residues. V lost 4 bases and J lost 1; bases outside the gene matches: 6. Germline lookup yields CDR1 MNHEY and CDR2 SMNVEV (reference sequence). This CDR3 reads CASSSSGTGSYEQYF. The CDR3 DNA follows: TGTGCCAGCAGTTCGTCCGGGACAGGATCCTACGAGCAGTACTTC.

The chain couples TRBV5-6 to TRBJ1-2; 8 bases are shared with TRBD1. This CDR3 is built from 14 residues. V lost 3 bases, J lost 0 bases, and 1 base stayed unmatched. CDR1 and CDR2 from the germline V gene are SGHDT and YYEEEE. The DNA for the CDR3 is TGTGCCAGCAGCTCGGACAGGGCTAACTATGGCTACACCTTC. Its translation is CASSSDRANYGYTF.

This chain joins TRBV5-1 and TRBJ1-2; TRBD1 might be the D (5 bases). The CDR3 covers 13 residues. V dropped 2 bases and J dropped 2 bases, with 7 bases sitting between them. Germline V gene sequence: CDR1 SGHRS, CDR2 YFSETQ. The CDR3 sequence: CASSFGGNYGYTF. CDR3 nucleotides: TGCGCCAGCAGCTTCGGGGGAAACTATGGCTACACCTTC.

The rearrangement uses TRBV5-1 and TRBJ2-3; 8 nucleotides agree with TRBD2. CDR3 length: 16 amino acids. The J segment lost 2 bases and the V segment lost 0 bases, leaving 5 bases of the junction unmatched. From germline, CDR1 is SGHRS and CDR2 YFSETQ. The CDR3 DNA reads as TGCGCCAGCAGCTTGGCCAGCGGGGGTTACACAGATACGCAGTATTTT. Encoded protein: CASSLASGGYTDTQYF.

J is TRBJ2-1 and V is TRBV4-1; unclear D gene. The ends were cut back, 9 bases at V and 11 bases at J, with 14 bases in the middle. CDR3 length: 11 amino acids. Germline CDR1 and CDR2: MGHRA and YSYEKL. The CDR3 sequence is CASRLSTQQFF. The DNA of the CDR3 is TGCGCCAGTAGACTCTCTACCCAGCAGTTCTTC.